This T cell receptor (beta chain) was documented in a study of shared clonotypes between healthy human individuals. Study results and caveats: Non-shared clonotypes had lower generation probabilities than those shared by all four donors. Clonotype sharing across donors was expected to vary with sequencing depth. Large depth notwithstanding, sorted-subset sequencing proved incomplete by rarefaction.

Those who donated were healthy HIV-negative adults, with no recent acute infections or vaccinations reported. This clone was seen a handful of times. What it binds is not known. Produced via immunoSEQ multiplex PCR; TCRdb's table is partial and in-frame only. The sample has about 330,000 clones, roughly 70% seen once. Germline CDR1 is SGHDT and CDR2 is YYEEEE. Between the trimmed V and J ends, which lost 3 bases and 7 bases, there was a span of 7 bases. This CDR3 spans 12 amino acids. The V gene is TRBV5-6, the J gene TRBJ2-2; D is unresolved. The receptor's source is a man aged 25 to 40 in good health. The specimen was memory CD4+ T cells sorted from blood. Sample subset: CD45RA-negative fraction. CDR3 sequence reads: CASSWDLGELFF. The CDR3 nucleotides are TGTGCCAGCAGCTGGGATCTCGGGGAGCTGTTTTTT.